The 27 T cell receptor beta chains in this list originate from one sample, sequenced in a study of shared clonotypes between healthy human individuals. Data came from immunoSEQ multiplex PCR; TCRdb stores just in-frame clones and leaves some out. The repertoire holds around 2.5 million clones, with more than 85% as singletons. The sample comprised naive CD4+ T cells from PBMCs. Noted subset: CD45RA+ positively selected. The origin of the receptors is a man younger than 35 in good health. Some clones in this sample may be carry-over from other donors' samples.

The gene calls are TRBV7-2 and TRBJ1-1; the match to TRBD1 covers 7 bases. With 2 bases clipped from V and 6 bases from J, the junction kept 9 bases outside the gene matches. Germline loops: CDR1 SGHTA, CDR2 FQGNSA. The CDR3 is 15 residues long. The CDR3 is CASSLSDRQGAEAFF. As DNA, the CDR3 is TGTGCCAGCAGCTTATCCGACAGGCAGGGGGCTGAAGCTTTCTTT.

The chain joins TRBV5-4 to TRBJ2-2; possibly TRBD1 for D (6 bases). Germline CDR1 SGHNT, CDR2 YYREEE (reference sequence). CDR3 size: 16 residues. With 4 bases removed from V and 5 bases from J, the gap between germline ends came to 18 bases. CDR3 bases: TGTGCCAGCAGCCGCCAACAGGGTTCGGTAACCGGGGAGCTGTTTTTT. It codes for CASSRQQGSVTGELFF.

Concerning this clone: The same CDR3 also results from other DNA sequences found in this sample. The rearrangement links TRBV9 to TRBJ2-3, with TRBD2 as a possible D gene (6 bases). CDR3 length: 16 amino acids. V lost 0 bases to trimming and J lost 1 base, with 12 bases between them. Germline V gene sequence: CDR1 SGDLS, CDR2 YYNGEE. The CDR3 nucleotides are TGTGCCAGCAGCGTAGGGTTAACGGGAGGCACAGATACGCAGTATTTT. Its protein is CASSVGLTGGTDTQYF.

This clone has just one count. V gene TRBV5-1 combines with J gene TRBJ2-3; TRBD2 matches at 10 bases. Trimming cost V 1 base and J 6 bases; bases outside gene matches: 5. Germline V gives CDR1 SGHRS, CDR2 YFSETQ. This CDR3 comprises 15 residues. The CDR3 region is CASSLSASGSDTQYF. CDR3 in DNA: TGCGCCAGCAGCTTGTCGGCTAGCGGGAGTGATACGCAGTATTTT.

V and J are TRBV11-2 and TRBJ2-7; 9 bases map to TRBD1. The V and J ends lost 3 bases and 5 bases, in that order; junction bases with no gene match: 8. The length of the CDR3 is 15 residues. The germline V gene has CDR1 SGHAT and CDR2 FQNNGV. This CDR3 reads CASSFHGQGYDEQYF. The CDR3 DNA follows: TGTGCCAGCAGCTTCCATGGACAGGGGTACGACGAGCAGTACTTC. Supplemented by reference TRBV11-2 and TRBJ2-7, the full variable domain reads EAGVAQSPRYKIIEKRQSVAFWCNPISGHATLYWYQQILGQGPKLLIQFQNNGVVDDSQLPKDRFSAERLKGVDSTLKIQPAKLEDSAVYLCASSFHGQGYDEQYFGPGTRLTVT.

This chain uses TRBV7-3 with TRBJ2-3, with 10 positions matching TRBD2. There are 16 residues in the CDR3. Losses at the gene ends were 0 bases for V and 5 bases for J; bases not matched to a gene: 5. From germline, CDR1 is SGHTA and CDR2 FQGTGA. As DNA, the CDR3 is TGTGCCAGCAGCTTAACACGGACTAGCGGAGGAGATACGCAGTATTTT. This gives the protein CASSLTRTSGGDTQYF.

The chain uses TRBV7-8 and TRBJ1-4, with a weak D call TRBD1 (5 bases). This CDR3 is 13 amino acids long. V lost 2 bases to trimming and J lost 11 bases, with 12 bases between them. The germline CDR1 and CDR2 sequences are SGHVS and FQNEAQ. This CDR3 is CASSLRWGMKLFF. CDR3 coding DNA: TGTGCCAGCAGCTTAAGGTGGGGGATGAAACTGTTTTTT.

The chain has TRBV28 and TRBJ1-3; no definite D call. CDR3 length: 15 amino acids. Trimming removed 10 bases from V and 0 bases from J, with 16 bases in between. Germline V gives CDR1 MDHEN, CDR2 SYDVKM. The DNA of the CDR3 is TGTGCCACCAATGACAACAGAGGCTCTGGAAACACCATATATTTT. The encoded protein is CATNDNRGSGNTIYF.

CDR3 region: CASSLRTSGSINEQFF. The CDR3 DNA reads as TGCGCCAGCAGCTTGCGGACTAGCGGGAGTATCAATGAGCAGTTCTTC. The chain links TRBV5-1 to TRBJ2-1; 13 bases align to TRBD2. CDR1 and CDR2 (germline): SGHRS, YFSETQ. The V segment lost 1 base and the J segment 6 bases; nucleotides outside the gene matches: 4. This CDR3 is 16 amino acids long. Together with reference TRBV5-1 and TRBJ2-1, the CDR3 gives the full variable domain: KAGVTQTPRYLIKTRGQQVTLSCSPISGHRSVSWYQQTPGQGLQFLFEYFSETQRNKGNFPGRFSGRQFSNSRSEMNVSTLELGDSALYLCASSLRTSGSINEQFFGPGTRLTVL.

The rearrangement uses TRBV5-1 and TRBJ2-1; D ambiguous. The germline gives CDR1 SGHRS, CDR2 YFSETQ. V gave up 4 bases and J gave up 9 bases, with 14 bases separating them. CDR3 length: 13 amino acids. CDR3 nucleotides: TGCGCCAGCAGCGCCGGCCCCGGTGGTGAGCAGTTCTTC. This translates into CASSAGPGGEQFF. The whole variable domain, remainder taken from reference TRBV5-1 and TRBJ2-1, is KAGVTQTPRYLIKTRGQQVTLSCSPISGHRSVSWYQQTPGQGLQFLFEYFSETQRNKGNFPGRFSGRQFSNSRSEMNVSTLELGDSALYLCASSAGPGGEQFFGPGTRLTVL.

The rearrangement links TRBV5-1 to TRBJ2-7; TRBD2 matches 11 bases. V lost 1 base to trimming and J lost 0 bases; unmatched junction nucleotides: 3. CDR1 SGHRS and CDR2 YFSETQ come from the germline V gene. The CDR3 has 16 amino acids. In DNA, the CDR3 is TGCGCCAGCAGCTTGATGCTAGCGGGGGGCTCCTACGAGCAGTACTTC. Translation gives CASSLMLAGGSYEQYF.

The genes are TRBV6-5 and TRBJ1-1; no clear D gene. V lost 0 bases to trimming and J lost 11 bases, with 13 bases between them. The V gene's germline CDR1 is MNHEY and CDR2 SVGAGI. The length of the CDR3 is 13 residues. This CDR3 reads CASSYSGQFKAFF. The CDR3 DNA is TGTGCCAGCAGTTACTCAGGGCAGTTTAAGGCTTTCTTT.

The chain has TRBV5-1 and TRBJ2-3, with D possibly matching TRBD2 (5 bases). The CDR3 is 12 amino acids. Germline CDR1 and CDR2: SGHRS and YFSETQ. V was trimmed by 4 bases and J by 11 bases, leaving 14 bases between them. The CDR3: CASSPEVPWQYF. Here the CDR3 DNA reads TGCGCCAGCAGCCCGGAGGTCCCGTGGCAGTATTTT.

This chain uses TRBV30 with TRBJ2-1; D unclear. This CDR3 comprises 12 residues. Trimming took off 1 base at V and 6 bases at J, with 7 bases between the two ends. The germline gives CDR1 GTSNPN, CDR2 SVGIG (reference sequence). CDR3 sequence: CAWSDPGNEQFF. CDR3 in DNA: TGTGCCTGGAGTGACCCCGGCAATGAGCAGTTCTTC.

This chain's CDR3 is CASSYTTSRGYTF. In nucleotides, the CDR3 is TGTGCCAGCAGTTACACGACTTCCCGTGGCTACACCTTC. The V call is TRBV6-5, the J call TRBJ1-2; D unresolved. CDR1 is MNHEY and CDR2 is SVGAGI in the germline V gene. The CDR3 consists of 13 residues. V was shortened by 2 bases and J by 7 bases, with 11 bases between the two germline ends.

The gene calls are TRBV5-1 and TRBJ2-1; D may be TRBD1 (6 bases). V lost 4 bases, J lost 4 bases, and 15 bases lay in between. The CDR3 is made up of 15 amino acids. CDR1 and CDR2 from the germline V gene are SGHRS and YFSETQ. CDR3 region: CASSPTGQIYNEQFF. CDR3 sequence (DNA): TGCGCCAGCAGCCCCACAGGACAGATTTACAATGAGCAGTTCTTC. The variable domain in full, completed from reference TRBV5-1 and TRBJ2-1, reads KAGVTQTPRYLIKTRGQQVTLSCSPISGHRSVSWYQQTPGQGLQFLFEYFSETQRNKGNFPGRFSGRQFSNSRSEMNVSTLELGDSALYLCASSPTGQIYNEQFFGPGTRLTVL.

This chain links TRBV30 with TRBJ2-6; no reliable D call. The V gene lost 6 bases and the J gene lost 1 base, with 7 bases spanning the gap. Germline V CDR1 and CDR2: GTSNPN, SVGIG (reference sequence). The CDR3 extends over 13 amino acids. The CDR3 bases are TGTGCCTGTAAAAAATCTGGGGCCAACGTCCTGACTTTC. Translating gives CACKKSGANVLTF.

This clone was detected a few times. V and J are TRBV29-1 and TRBJ1-4; D is ambiguous. CDR3 length equals 15 residues. V lost 5 bases, J lost 5 bases, and 18 bases lay in between. Germline CDR1 is SQVTM and CDR2 is ANQGSEA. The CDR3 loop is CSVRWRARENEKLFF. The DNA for the CDR3 is TGCAGCGTTCGGTGGCGGGCAAGGGAAAATGAAAAACTGTTTTTT.

The rearrangement uses TRBV23-1 and TRBJ1-3; 7 bases agree with TRBD1. TRBV23-1 is filed as an ORF, its function uncertain. This CDR3 is 16 amino acids long. V shed 3 bases, J shed 1 base, and the junction held 6 bases outside the gene matches. This CDR3 is CASSQCDRESGNTIYF. The DNA of the CDR3 is TGCGCCAGCAGTCAGTGCGACAGGGAATCTGGAAACACCATATATTTT.

The chain employs TRBV19 and TRBJ1-1, with 7 nucleotides matching TRBD1. V lost 1 base, J lost 5 bases, and 7 bases stayed unmatched. The CDR3 totals 15 residues. Germline V gene data show CDR1 as LNHDA and CDR2 as SQIVND (reference sequence). The CDR3 bases are TGTGCCAGTAGTATAGTGTCAGGGGGAAGGACTGAAGCTTTCTTT. Its protein product is CASSIVSGGRTEAFF.

As to this clone: In the same sample, other DNA sequences code for this CDR3. The chain combines TRBV5-1 with TRBJ1-4; D not certain. The CDR3 contains 14 residues. V was cut by 0 bases and J by 2 bases, with 5 bases left in between. Germline V gene sequence: CDR1 SGHRS, CDR2 YFSETQ. The DNA of the CDR3 is TGCGCCAGCAGCTTGGCGGGGACTAATGAAAAACTGTTTTTT. It specifies CASSLAGTNEKLFF.

This chain connects TRBV15 to TRBJ2-4, with TRBD1 as a possible D gene (5 bases). This CDR3 contains 17 residues. The V and J ends lost 3 bases and 0 bases respectively, with 15 bases between them. Germline V gene sequence: CDR1 LNHNV, CDR2 YYDKDF (reference sequence). This CDR3 reads CATSSPTDNLAKNIQYF. DNA for the CDR3: TGTGCCACCAGCAGCCCGACAGACAATCTAGCCAAAAACATTCAGTACTTC. Based on the CDR3 plus reference TRBV15 and TRBJ2-4, the full variable domain is DAMVIQNPRYQVTQFGKPVTLSCSQTLNHNVMYWYQQKSSQAPKLLFHYYDKDFNNEADTPDNFQSRRPNTSFCFLDIRSPGLGDTAMYLCATSSPTDNLAKNIQYFGAGTRLSVL.

The rearrangement joins TRBV18 to TRBJ2-2; TRBD2 might be the D (6 bases). The ends were cut back, 0 bases at V and 0 bases at J, with 8 bases in the middle. The CDR3 spans 16 residues. From germline, CDR1 is KGHSH and CDR2 LQKENI. The CDR3 DNA reads TGTGCCAGCTCACCACCGCTAGCGACGAACACCGGGGAGCTGTTTTTT. Residues: CASSPPLATNTGELFF.

With respect to this clone: Other nucleotide sequences in the sample specify the same CDR3. This chain links TRBV19 with TRBJ2-7, with 9 bases that match TRBD1. This CDR3 spans 14 amino acids. Looked up from germline, CDR1 is LNHDA and CDR2 is SQIVND (reference sequence). V trimming: 4 bases; J trimming: 4 bases; junction bases outside the gene matches: 5. The CDR3 bases are TGTGCCAGTAGTACCCGGGACAGGGCTTACGAGCAGTACTTC. Protein product: CASSTRDRAYEQYF.

This chain uses TRBV4-3 with TRBJ2-1; D possibly uses TRBD1 or TRBD2 (5 bases each). The germline CDR1 and CDR2 sequences are LGHNA and YSLEER. The CDR3 consists of 16 residues. V lost 3 bases to trimming and J lost 0 bases, with 12 bases between them. The CDR3 nucleotides are TGCGCCAGCAGCCAGTCGGATGGGGGCTCCTACAATGAGCAGTTCTTC. This sequence encodes CASSQSDGGSYNEQFF.

The rearrangement joins TRBV7-3 to TRBJ2-3; 9 bases agree with TRBD1. Germline CDR1 SGHTA, CDR2 FQGTGA. The CDR3 runs to 15 residues. The V segment lost 8 bases and the J segment 5 bases; nucleotides outside the gene matches: 11. CDR3 residues: CASSRGTGRRDTQYF. Written as DNA, the CDR3 is TGTGCCAGCTCGCGGGGGACAGGGCGTCGAGATACGCAGTATTTT.

The V call is TRBV2, the J call TRBJ2-3; TRBD1 matches at 11 bases. This CDR3 is 18 amino acids long. The J segment lost 2 bases and the V segment lost 4 bases, leaving 11 bases of the junction unmatched. CDR1 is SNHLY, CDR2 FYNNEI, per germline. CDR3 sequence: CASSARPPGQGVTDTQYF. CDR3 nucleotides: TGTGCCAGCAGTGCCCGGCCTCCGGGACAGGGGGTCACAGATACGCAGTATTTT.